This TCR beta chain was obtained from a study of CD8 T cells in Susac syndrome. Study context: Sequenced Susac syndrome patients included roughly six with clinically active disease and under 10 in remission.

Reverse transcription of roughly 0.5 to 1 ug RNA was performed with random hexamers. TCRdb re-derived calls from the immunoSEQ multiplex PCR reads in MiXCR, one entry per CDR3 protein. The sample lists over 140,000 distinct CDR3 sequences; 95% were seen once. The sample was CD4+ T cells from PBMCs. This TCR came from a human donor with Susac syndrome.

This chain's CDR3 is CSASLRGAEQYF. The CDR3 nucleotides are TGCAGTGCTAGCCTCAGGGGGGCCGAGCAGTACTTC. V and J are TRBV20-1 and TRBJ2-7, with a weak D call TRBD1 (7 bases). V shed 3 bases and J shed 6 bases, with 12 bases lying between them. This CDR3 spans 12 amino acids. The V gene's germline CDR1 is DFQATT and CDR2 SNEGSKA (reference sequence).